The clone carrying this TCR delta chain was picked up a small number of times. One base separates it from a far larger clone, so it is likely a read error. Other nucleotide sequences from this sample produce the same CDR3. This sample was included in a study of gamma-delta chains in newborns, infants, children. TCRdb fed the reads to CATT. Of 13,000 to 15,000 delta-chain clones in the sample, around 7% are singletons; the top ten hold 20% to 25%. This CDR3 is 13 amino acids long. Germline values: CDR1 GEAIGNYY, CDR2 EKD. The chain has TRDV2 and TRDJ2; 9 bases agree with TRDD3. Material: blood. The receptor was isolated from a child who was a newborn, infant or young child, either healthy, febrile or measles-vaccinated (not recorded which). For the CDR3, the DNA is TGTGCCTGTGACTACTGGGGGACAGCACAACTATTCTTT. This codes for CACDYWGTAQLFF.